This T cell receptor beta chain was sequenced during a study of blood T cell repertoires in COVID-19. Germline V gene lookup returns CDR1 MDHEN and CDR2 SYDVKM. This CDR3 comprises 15 residues. With V trimmed by 4 bases and J by 3 bases, 7 bases remained unmatched. This table comes from immunoSEQ multiplex PCR, and its TCRdb copy is limited to in-frame clones, with some not included. Here the sample spans roughly 43,000 clones, around 90% being singletons. The material sequenced was peripheral blood. The clonotype was recovered from a man between 60 and 75 years old with active COVID-19. The chain employs TRBV28 and TRBJ2-7; TRBD1 aligns across 9 bases. The CDR3 sequence: CASSSPGTGNYEQYF. The CDR3 DNA is TGTGCCAGCAGTTCCCCCGGGACAGGGAACTACGAGCAGTACTTC.